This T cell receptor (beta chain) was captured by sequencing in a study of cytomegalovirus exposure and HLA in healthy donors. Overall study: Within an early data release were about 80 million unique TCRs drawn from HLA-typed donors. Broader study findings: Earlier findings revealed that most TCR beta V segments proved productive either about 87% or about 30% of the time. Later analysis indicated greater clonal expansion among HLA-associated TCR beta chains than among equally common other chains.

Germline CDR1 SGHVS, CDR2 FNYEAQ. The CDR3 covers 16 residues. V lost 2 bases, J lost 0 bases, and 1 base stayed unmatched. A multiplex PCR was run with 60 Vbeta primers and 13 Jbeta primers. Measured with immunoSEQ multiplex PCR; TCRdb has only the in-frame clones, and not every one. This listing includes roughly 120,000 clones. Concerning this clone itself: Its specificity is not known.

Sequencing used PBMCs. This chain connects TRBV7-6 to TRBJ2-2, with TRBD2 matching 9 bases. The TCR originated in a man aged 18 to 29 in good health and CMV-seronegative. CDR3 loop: CASSLIAGANTGELFF. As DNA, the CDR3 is TGTGCCAGCAGCTTAATAGCGGGGGCGAACACCGGGGAGCTGTTTTTT.